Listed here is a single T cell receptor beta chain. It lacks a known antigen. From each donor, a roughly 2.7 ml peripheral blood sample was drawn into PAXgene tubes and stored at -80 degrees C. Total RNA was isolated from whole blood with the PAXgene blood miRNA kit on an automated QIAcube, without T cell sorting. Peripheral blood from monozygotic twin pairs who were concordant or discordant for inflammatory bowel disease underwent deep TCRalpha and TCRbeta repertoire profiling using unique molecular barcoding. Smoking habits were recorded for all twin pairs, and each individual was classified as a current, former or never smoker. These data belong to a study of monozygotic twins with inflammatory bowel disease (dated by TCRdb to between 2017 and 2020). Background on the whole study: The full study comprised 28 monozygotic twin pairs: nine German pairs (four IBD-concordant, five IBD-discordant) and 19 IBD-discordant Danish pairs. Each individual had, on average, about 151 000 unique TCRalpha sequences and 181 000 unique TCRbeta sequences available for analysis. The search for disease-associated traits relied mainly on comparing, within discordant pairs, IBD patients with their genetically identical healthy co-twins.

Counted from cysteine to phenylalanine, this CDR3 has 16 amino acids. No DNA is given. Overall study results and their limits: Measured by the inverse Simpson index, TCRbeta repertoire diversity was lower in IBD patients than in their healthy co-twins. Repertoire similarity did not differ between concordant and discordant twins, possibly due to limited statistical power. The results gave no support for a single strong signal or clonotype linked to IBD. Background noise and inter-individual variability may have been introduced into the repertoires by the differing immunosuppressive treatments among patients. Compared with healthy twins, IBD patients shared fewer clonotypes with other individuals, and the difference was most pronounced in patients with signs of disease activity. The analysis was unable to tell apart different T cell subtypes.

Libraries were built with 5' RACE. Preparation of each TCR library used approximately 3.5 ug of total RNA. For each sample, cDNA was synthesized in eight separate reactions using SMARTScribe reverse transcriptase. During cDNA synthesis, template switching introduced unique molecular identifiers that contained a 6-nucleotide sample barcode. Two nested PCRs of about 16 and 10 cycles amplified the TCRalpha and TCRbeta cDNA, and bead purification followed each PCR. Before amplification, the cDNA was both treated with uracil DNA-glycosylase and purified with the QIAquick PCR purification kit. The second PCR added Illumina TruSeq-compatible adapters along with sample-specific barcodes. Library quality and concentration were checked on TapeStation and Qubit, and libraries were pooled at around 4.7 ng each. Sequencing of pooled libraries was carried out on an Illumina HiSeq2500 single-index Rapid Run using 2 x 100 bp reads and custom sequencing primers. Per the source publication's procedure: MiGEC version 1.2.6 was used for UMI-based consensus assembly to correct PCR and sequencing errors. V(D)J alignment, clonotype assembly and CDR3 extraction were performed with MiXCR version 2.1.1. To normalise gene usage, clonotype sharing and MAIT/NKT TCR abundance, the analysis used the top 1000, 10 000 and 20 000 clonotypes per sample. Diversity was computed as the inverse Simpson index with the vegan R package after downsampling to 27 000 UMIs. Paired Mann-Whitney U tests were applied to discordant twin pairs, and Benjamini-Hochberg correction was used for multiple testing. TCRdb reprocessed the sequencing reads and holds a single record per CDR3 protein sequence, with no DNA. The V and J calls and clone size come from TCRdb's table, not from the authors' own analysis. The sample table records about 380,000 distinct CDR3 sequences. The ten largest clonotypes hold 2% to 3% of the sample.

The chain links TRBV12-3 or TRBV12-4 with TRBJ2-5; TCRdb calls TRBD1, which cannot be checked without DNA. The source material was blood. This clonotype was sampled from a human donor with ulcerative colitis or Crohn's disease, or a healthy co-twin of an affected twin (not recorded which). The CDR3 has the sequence CASSSDRATAVETQYF.